Below are 18 T cell receptor beta chains sequenced from a single sample in a study of regulatory T cells in long-lasting Graves disease listed by TCRdb under 2021. The library was made by multiplex PCR. The instrument was an Illumina HiSeq 4000. CDR3 regions were amplified by Arm-PCR with iRepertoire HTBI primers to construct TCR beta libraries. TCRdb took the public reads, trimmed them with fastp at Q25, ran MiXCR for clone calling and kept in-frame beta chains. Entries that share a CDR3 protein sequence are merged under the most common genes and DNA. The table for this sample lists around 400,000 distinct CDR3 sequences; roughly 24% of them were counted only once. 25% to 35% of the sample is in the top ten clones. The time point label on this specimen signifies: persistent/refractory GD, antithyroid drugs over 5 years with positive TRAb. For both TCR sequencing and RNA sequencing, RNA was extracted from PBMCs using TRIzol.

The sequenced sample was peripheral blood mononuclear cells (PBMCs), obtained when the disease was refractory, from a patient treated with antithyroid drugs. The receptors shown here come from a woman in her thirties or forties with Graves disease. Donor details come from another sample of the same person, matched by shared clones.

This clonotype was detected many times. The V gene is TRBV11-2, the J gene TRBJ1-4; D gene unclear. CDR1 is SGHAT, CDR2 FQNNGV, per germline. The CDR3 spans 13 residues. With 6 bases removed from V and 8 bases from J, the gap between germline ends came to 13 bases. In DNA form, the CDR3 reads TGTGCCAGCAGAAGAGGAGTTAACGAAAAACTGTTTTTT. This encodes CASRRGVNEKLFF.

This clonotype has a handful of counts. The chain joins TRBV5-1 to TRBJ1-1, with D perhaps matching TRBD1 (5 bases). Germline CDR1 and CDR2: SGHRS and YFSETQ. The CDR3 extends over 16 amino acids. Trimming took off 0 bases at V and 5 bases at J, with 17 bases between the two ends. The CDR3 reads CASSLVRGRVSTEAFF. Here the CDR3 DNA reads TGCGCCAGCAGCTTGGTTAGGGGACGGGTATCGACTGAAGCTTTCTTT.

The chain employs TRBV3-1 and TRBJ2-5, with TRBD1 matching 11 bases. The CDR3 totals 16 residues. V lost 2 bases and J lost 6; bases outside the gene matches: 8. The V gene's germline CDR1 is LGHDT and CDR2 YNNKEL (reference sequence). In nucleotides, the CDR3 is TGTGCCAGCAGCCAAATAAGGGACAGGGGGTGGAAGACCCAGTACTTC. Its translation is CASSQIRDRGWKTQYF.

To note about this clonotype: With a much larger clone just one base away, this may be a read error. V gene TRBV6-4 combines with J gene TRBJ2-1; 11 nucleotides align to TRBD2. Germline assignment: CDR1 MRHNA and CDR2 SNTAGT. CDR3 length: 16 amino acids. V gave up 7 bases and J gave up 5 bases; unmatched junction bases: 10. The CDR3 coding sequence is TGTGCCAGCAATGTTGGGACTAGCGGATCCGACAATGAGCAGTTCTTC. Amino acid sequence: CASNVGTSGSDNEQFF.

There are a few counts of this clonotype. This sequence joins TRBV11-2 and TRBJ2-5; 14 bases fit TRBD2. Germline V lookup: CDR1 SGHAT, CDR2 FQNNGV. CDR3 length equals 17 residues. V was clipped by 5 bases and J by 4 bases; unmatched bases: 9. This CDR3 reads CASSLGTSGSRRETQYF. CDR3 DNA: TGTGCCAGCAGCCTGGGGACTAGCGGGAGTAGAAGAGAGACCCAGTACTTC.

The CDR3 reads CASSGGGAAPPYEQYF. CDR3 coding DNA: TGTGCCAGCAGCGGCGGAGGGGCGGCTCCCCCCTACGAGCAGTACTTC. V usage is TRBV12-3 or TRBV12-4 and J usage is TRBJ2-7; maybe TRBD2 (6 bases). Trimming removed 6 bases at V and 2 bases at J, with 20 bases between. This CDR3 has 16 residues.

CDR3 protein: CASGQGYGETQYF. The CDR3 bases are TGTGCCAGTGGACAGGGGTACGGGGAGACCCAGTACTTC. The chain recombines TRBV19 with TRBJ2-5, with TRBD1 identical over 9 bases. Germline V gene lookup returns CDR1 LNHDA and CDR2 SQIVND (reference sequence). V shed 8 bases and J 5 bases; nucleotides not matched to a gene: 6. CDR3 length equals 13 residues.

This clonotype was counted between two and nine times. The rearrangement links TRBV6-1 to TRBJ1-5, with D hard to call. Germline loops: CDR1 MNHNS, CDR2 SASEGT. The germline V and J ends were trimmed by 7 bases and 0 bases, with 19 bases remaining between them. The CDR3 extends over 17 amino acids. CDR3 bases: TGTGCCAGCACCGCACGTCGGGGAACCCATAGCAATCAGCCCCAGCATTTT. Amino acids: CASTARRGTHSNQPQHF.

This clonotype was counted many times. The chain links TRBV28 to TRBJ2-7, with D uncertain. The CDR3 contains 16 residues. Deletions cut 3 bases from V and 4 bases from J, with 19 bases between. Germline CDR1 MDHEN, CDR2 SYDVKM. This CDR3 reads CASSFLPMKGPYEQYF. In DNA form, the CDR3 reads TGTGCCAGCAGTTTTTTACCAATGAAGGGCCCTTACGAGCAGTACTTC.

CDR3 loop: CSASGTSGNSYEQYF. The DNA of the CDR3 is TGCAGCGCCTCTGGGACTAGCGGGAACTCGTACGAGCAGTACTTC. The V and J genes are TRBV29-1 and TRBJ2-7; 13 bases agree with TRBD2. CDR3 length: 15 residues. Germline trimming cut 7 bases from V and 4 bases from J; bases unmatched to any gene: 10. The germline CDR1 and CDR2 sequences are SQVTM and ANQGSEA.

This clonotype was seen many times. V gene TRBV7-3 combines with J gene TRBJ2-6, with D unresolved. The ends were cut back, 2 bases at V and 2 bases at J, with 7 bases in the middle. Germline loops: CDR1 SGHTA, CDR2 FQGTGA. This CDR3 contains 15 residues. The CDR3 reads CASSLYGTGANVLTF. Here the CDR3 DNA reads TGTGCCAGCAGCTTATATGGGACTGGGGCCAACGTCCTGACTTTC.

Many counts were recorded for this clonotype. DNA of the CDR3: TGTGCCAGCACCCCGTACAGGGGGTCCCTAGCCAAAAACATTCAGTACTTC. Translating it yields CASTPYRGSLAKNIQYF. The chain couples TRBV27 to TRBJ2-4, with TRBD1 identical over 8 bases. Germline CDR1 reads MNHEY; CDR2 reads SMNVEV (reference sequence). The V and J ends lost 7 bases and 0 bases, in that order; junction bases with no gene match: 11. This CDR3 has 17 amino acids.

V and J are TRBV28 and TRBJ1-1; D unresolved. Looked up from germline, CDR1 is MDHEN and CDR2 is SYDVKM. This CDR3 has 14 residues. V was trimmed by 6 bases and J by 1 base, leaving 12 bases between them. The CDR3 bases are TGTGCCAGCAGGAAGGAGGCTACGAACACTGAAGCTTTCTTT. It is translated as CASRKEATNTEAFF.

At least ten counts were recorded for this clonotype. This rearrangement joins TRBV11-2 to TRBJ2-2; D perhaps matches TRBD2 (5 bases). Trimming left V 5 bases short and J 3 bases short, with 10 bases between. CDR3 size: 14 residues. Per the germline V gene, CDR1 is SGHAT and CDR2 is FQNNGV. The chain's CDR3 is CASSRRQHTGELFF. CDR3 nucleotide sequence: TGTGCCAGCAGCCGGAGGCAGCACACCGGGGAGCTGTTTTTT.

The chain is built from TRBV3-1 and TRBJ1-1; 8 nucleotides align to TRBD1. The CDR3 extends over 14 amino acids. V trimming: 3 bases; J trimming: 3 bases; junction bases outside the gene matches: 3. Germline V gene lookup returns CDR1 LGHDT and CDR2 YNNKEL (reference sequence). The CDR3 sequence is CASSHSDRDTEAFF. In nucleotides, the CDR3 is TGTGCCAGCAGCCATTCGGACAGGGACACTGAAGCTTTCTTT.

There are many counts of this clonotype. This chain links TRBV6-2 or TRBV6-3 with TRBJ2-7; 8 positions match TRBD2. The CDR3 loop spans 14 amino acids. The germline CDR1 and CDR2 sequences are MNHEY and SVGEGT. V lost 4 bases to trimming and J lost 2 bases; unmatched junction nucleotides: 4. The CDR3 is CASSSSGRAYEQYF. CDR3 in DNA: TGTGCCAGCAGTTCGAGCGGGAGAGCCTACGAGCAGTACTTC.

The table lists this clonotype with many counts. The rearrangement uses TRBV15 and TRBJ1-5; perhaps TRBD1 as D (6 bases). Deletions cut 0 bases from V and 4 bases from J, with 10 bases between. CDR3 length: 15 residues. CDR1 and CDR2 from the germline V gene are LNHNV and YYDKDF (reference sequence). The CDR3 sequence is CATSRDNRENQPQHF. In DNA, the CDR3 is TGTGCCACCAGCAGAGATAACAGGGAGAATCAGCCCCAGCATTTT.

This chain joins TRBV28 and TRBJ1-2, with D maybe TRBD1 (6 bases). The CDR3 length is 12 residues. The V end was cut by 1 base, the J end by 8 bases, with 8 bases between. CDR1 is MDHEN and CDR2 is SYDVKM in the germline V gene. The CDR3 bases are TGTGCCAGCAGTTTATTACAGGGAGGCTACACCTTC. It yields the protein CASSLLQGGYTF.